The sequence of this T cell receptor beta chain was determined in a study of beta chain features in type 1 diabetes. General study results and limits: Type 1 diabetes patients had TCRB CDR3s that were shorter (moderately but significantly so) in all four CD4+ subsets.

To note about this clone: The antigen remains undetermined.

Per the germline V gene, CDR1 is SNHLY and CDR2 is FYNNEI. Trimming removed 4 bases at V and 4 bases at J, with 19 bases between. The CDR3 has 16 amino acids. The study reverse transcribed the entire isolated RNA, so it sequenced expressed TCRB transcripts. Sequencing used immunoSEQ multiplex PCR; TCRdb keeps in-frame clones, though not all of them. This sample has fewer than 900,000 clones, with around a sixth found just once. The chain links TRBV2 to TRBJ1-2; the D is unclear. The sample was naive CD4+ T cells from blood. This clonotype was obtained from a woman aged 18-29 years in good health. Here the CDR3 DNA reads TGTGCCAGCAGTGCCGCAGCGCAGGCCCCCCTCTATGGCTACACCTTC. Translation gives CASSAAAQAPLYGYTF.